This record covers a single TCR beta chain. Its target antigen remains unknown. Base qualities are missing; no much larger clone stands one base away. To prepare the library, the immunoSEQ multiplex PCR assay was applied. For the multiplex PCR, a mixture combining 60 forward primers for TCR Vbeta segments and 13 reverse primers for TCR Jbeta segments was used. The CDR3 region of rearranged TCR beta genes was amplified from genomic DNA with a multiplex PCR assay. The amplified TCR beta libraries were sequenced on the Illumina HiSeq System as 87-base-pair reads. The original methods were these. In a later analysis, some 80 million unique TCR beta chains were counted across the roughly 610 repertoires, and roughly 10 million of these chains were shared by at least two donors. Raw reads were error-corrected and collapsed into unique sequences by a nearest-neighbor algorithm in which closely related sequences were merged to remove PCR and sequencing errors. V, D and J gene segments were assigned by aligning CDR3 sequences to IMGT reference sequences. For a sequence to be retained, at least a six-nucleotide match to both a V gene segment and a J gene segment was required. A rearrangement counted as productive if the CDR3 had no stop codons and remained in frame with V and J, and every other rearrangement counted as non-productive. CDR3 was defined by IMGT convention, running from the second conserved V-encoded cysteine to the conserved J-encoded phenylalanine. In an earlier analysis of 587 of the donors, sequences lacking an unambiguous match to a single V gene segment were excluded. In an earlier analysis of 587 of the donors, V segments were called functional above 56.7% productive rearrangements and were called segregating when the between-donor standard deviation exceeded 5%. To diagnose cytomegalovirus status from the catalog of TCR beta chain sequences, a statistical classification framework was built. In a later analysis, V and J genes were assigned by comparing TCR nucleotide sequences against IMGT/GENE-DB human TR gene sequences. Using the TCRdist pipeline, a later analysis assigned CDR3 sequences along with most-parsimonious VDJ recombination scenarios. A later analysis defined each TCR beta chain by its CDR3 amino acid sequence plus V-gene family, and excluded reads lacking a unique V-gene family. As a way to deal with suspected cross-contamination and a sequencing artifact, a later analysis dropped roughly 620 nucleotide sequences that were highly shared and had low generation probability. In a later analysis, a clonal expansion index for each public chain was calculated from normalized within-repertoire ranks of inferred template counts. A later analysis computed generation probabilities with a VDJ recombination model fitted to out-of-frame rearrangements, and checked the results against IGoR. Hypergeometric tests were used in a later analysis to score TCR-TCR, TCR-HLA and TCR-CMV co-occurrence, with a repertoire-size bias correction applied to the TCR pairs. False discovery rates were estimated in a later analysis by permuting HLA or CMV assignments 20 times. In a later analysis, co-occurring TCRs were grouped using DBSCAN, and TCRdist sequence similarity was added for clustering within HLA-allele-positive subsets. Co-occurrence clustering excluded repertoires with fewer than 30,000 or more than 120,000 public chains, plus five with anomalous nucleotide sharing. The table was pulled from immuneACCESS by TCRdb, which kept in-frame rearrangements only. Such tables lose some clones; where checked, under half of the loss comes from unresolved V genes, and the rest has no known cause. The V and J calls and clone size were taken over from that table, and D and trimming were inferred from the DNA. The sample table records more than 150,000 clones; about 79% of these occur just once. Together, the top ten hold roughly 1.5% of the sample.

The cohort consisted of hundreds of healthy bone marrow donors. At the time of sampling, every cohort member was nominally healthy, though immune exposures that went unrecorded were likely present. The donor was CMV seronegative and belonged to the group of several hundred seronegative cohort members. Every donor gave a peripheral blood sample, and the peripheral blood mononuclear cells from that sample were used for TCR beta sequencing. Genomic DNA was extracted from the blood cell samples with the Qiagen DNeasy Blood Extraction Kit. This entry is derived from a study of cytomegalovirus exposure and HLA in healthy donors (dated by TCRdb to about 2017). Background on the whole study: An earlier analysis of roughly 500 of the donors reported 250 to 300 Gb of sequence data and around 110 million unique TCR beta sequences from 150 million to 200 million T cells. Approximately 310 gigabases of sequencing data and approximately 93 million unique TCR sequences were included in an early release covering several hundred HLA-typed donors. Of the roughly 400 genotyped donors, 65% to 90% fell in the genetic ancestry cluster associated with self-reported Caucasian donors. The study aimed to test whether cataloging public T cell receptors could reveal signatures of past pathogen exposure. The T cell repertoires of several hundred subjects were profiled by immunosequencing and related to cytomegalovirus serostatus. Besides the first cohort of roughly 660 subjects, a separate validation cohort made up of 120 different subjects was used. To predict cytomegalovirus infection status, the study brought together high-throughput TCR immunosequencing, statistical association of individual TCRs with disease status, and machine learning. A later analysis re-analyzed previously published TCR beta repertoires from roughly 600 donors and added high-resolution HLA genotyping to study TCR occurrence patterns. In the later analysis, no new phenotypic data were used to find candidate immune exposures; instead, reliance was placed on TCR beta sequences and their occurrence across donors. An earlier analysis of some 600 of the donors applied high-throughput TCR beta sequencing to assess whether each TCR beta V gene segment acted as functional or pseudogenic. Donor age, sex, ethnicity and CMV serostatus were collected together with the repertoire data. In a later genetic analysis, genome-wide SNP genotypes for about 55% of the roughly 700 donors were used, and that subset was treated as a discovery cohort. All discovery cohort repertoires had been generated on a single sequencing platform. Class I and class II HLA loci were covered by the typing at four-digit resolution. The number of typed donors differed by locus: about 620-640 for A, B, C, DRB1 and DQB1; 522 for DQA1; 606 for DPA1; and 450 to 480 for DPB1. Because of strong linkage in the cohort, a handful of DR-DQ haplotypes were treated as single units for association and clustering. Among about 370 genotyped donors of the cohort, an average of approximately 220,000 unique TCR beta nucleotide sequences was sequenced per donor, of which about 18% were non-productive. What the research found in general, with its limitations: In a later analysis, the rate of TCR association differed among HLA loci, with DRB1 alleles having the most associated TCRs and HLA-C alleles having the fewest. In a later analysis, several top co-occurrence clusters were reported to appear linked to parvovirus B19, influenza, CMV and Epstein-Barr virus. Most TCR sequences were seen in very few donors, while some public TCRs were found in many individuals. Because HLA typing was missing for some donors at each locus, association tests included only the typed subset. A later analysis found that HLA-associated TCR beta chains were more clonally expanded and had lower generation probabilities than equally common non-associated chains. A later analysis associated 15,000 to 20,000 TCR beta sequences with specific HLA alleles at a false discovery rate of 0.05. The cohort was sequenced for TCR beta chains only, and without alpha or paired-chain data the features that could be detected were limited. The only immune exposure information available for the cohort was CMV serostatus. A total of 150 or so TCR beta chains were listed by the study as associated with cytomegalovirus. In a later genetic analysis, a missense DCLRE1C variant was associated with V-gene and J-gene trimming of TCR beta chains, and the association was replicated in an independent cohort. Most CMV-associated TCR beta chains appeared to be HLA-restricted in a later analysis, and the HLA associations seemed to be driven largely by CMV exposure. Because counts were too low, about 18 rarely observed V segments, including chromosome 9 orphons, were excluded from the earlier analysis of around 640 of the donors. In both the original and validation cohorts, the classifier was reported to diagnose cytomegalovirus status with high specificity and sensitivity. In vitro tests confirmed that a few of the cytomegalovirus-associated TCR beta chains recognize cytomegalovirus antigens. Strong co-occurrence of HLA alleles, especially DR and DQ, made assigning TCR associations to individual alleles difficult. In an earlier analysis of 587 of the donors, most TCR beta V segments appeared in productive rearrangements about 90% or about 30% of the time, broadly matching IMGT annotations. A later genetic analysis reported fewer N-insertions in productive TCRs among donors in an Asian-associated ancestry cluster than the roughly 700-donor mean. The 87-base-pair reads could not distinguish some IMGT-functional V segments, including TRBV6-2 and TRBV6-3, so those segments were excluded. Linkage disequilibrium might explain the correlated functional status among segregating V segments, but an unknown experimental factor could not be ruled out. A group of highly shared sequence variants was considered likely to be a technical artifact of the sequencing pipeline. A further reported finding was that TCR beta sequences accurately predicted the HLA-A and HLA-B alleles for most subjects in the first cohort. The authors suggested that the approach could potentially be generalized to other disease states and immunological phenotypes. Presence/absence analyses assumed roughly uniform sequencing depth across donors, an assumption that may not hold.

The CDR3 measures 12 amino acids from cysteine to phenylalanine. The sequence is cut down to CDR3 DNA, 36 bases in frame from base 1. V was cut back by 0 bases and J by 5 bases, leaving a gap of 6 bases between them. The germline V gene (reference sequence) yields GTSNPN for CDR1 and SVGIG for CDR2. The rearrangement joined TRBV30 to TRBJ2-3; matching of 5 bases hints at TRBD2 as the D gene. The receptor was isolated from a man between 18 and 29 years old in good health and CMV-seronegative. Sequencing was performed on PBMCs. The CDR3 reads as follows: CAWSVLGDTQYF. The DNA sequence reads TGTGCCTGGAGTGTACTAGGAGATACGCAGTATTTT.